The 32 T cell receptor beta chains reported below all come from one sample, sequenced in a study of siplizumab effects on memory and regulatory T cells. Clones were read by immunoSEQ multiplex PCR, and TCRdb kept only the in-frame ones, dropping some. The top ten clones hold about 3.5% of a sample with over 50,000 clones, around 78% of them seen once. Sequencing used memory CD4+ T cells sorted from blood. Receptors originate from a human donor in good health.

The V call is TRBV6-5, the J call TRBJ1-2; the D gene is possibly TRBD1 (6 bases). The CDR3 is made up of 14 amino acids. Germline CDR1 reads MNHEY; CDR2 reads SVGAGI. The V and J ends lost 5 bases and 3 bases respectively, with 13 bases between them. CDR3 in amino acids: CASSVGGADYGYTF. DNA for the CDR3: TGTGCCAGCAGTGTGGGGGGGGCGGACTATGGCTACACCTTC.

The V gene is TRBV18, the J gene TRBJ2-7; D may match TRBD1 or TRBD2 (6 bases each). Germline V lookup: CDR1 KGHSH, CDR2 LQKENI. V lost 3 bases, J lost 4 bases, and 13 bases lay in between. CDR3 size: 14 residues. The CDR3 DNA follows: TGTGCCAGCTCACCGTTGGGGGGCACATACGAGCAGTACTTC. The encoded protein is CASSPLGGTYEQYF. The full variable domain, in which reference TRBV18 and TRBJ2-7 provide the parts outside the CDR3, is NAGVMQNPRHLVRRRGQEARLRCSPMKGHSHVYWYRQLPEEGLKFMVYLQKENIIDESGMPKERFSAEFPKEGPSILRIQQVVRGDSAAYFCASSPLGGTYEQYFGPGTRLTVT.

This clone was seen a single time. The J gene is TRBJ2-5, the V gene TRBV7-8; tentatively, D is TRBD1 (6 bases). The germline V gene encodes CDR1 SGHVS and CDR2 FQNEAQ. This CDR3 is 17 amino acids long. V was cut by 5 bases and J by 3 bases, with 22 bases left in between. The chain's CDR3 is CASSPRGMGSRKETQYF. CDR3 bases: TGTGCCAGCAGCCCAAGGGGGATGGGCTCGAGGAAAGAGACCCAGTACTTC. The full variable domain, its missing parts supplied by reference TRBV7-8 and TRBJ2-5, is GAGVSQSPRYKVAKRGQDVALRCDPISGHVSLFWYQQALGQGPEFLTYFQNEAQLDKSGLPSDRFFAERPEGSVSTLKIQRTQQEDSAVYLCASSPRGMGSRKETQYFGPGTRLLVL.

In its sample, this clone was seen a few times. This chain connects TRBV2 to TRBJ1-6, with D possibly being TRBD1 (5 bases). V gave up 1 base and J gave up 8 bases, with 9 bases separating them. Germline-derived CDR1 and CDR2 are SNHLY and FYNNEI. This CDR3 spans 14 amino acids. The CDR3 region has the DNA TGTGCCAGCAGTGAAGTGGGACTGGATTCACCCCTCCACTTT. This sequence encodes CASSEVGLDSPLHF. Supplemented by reference TRBV2 and TRBJ1-6, the full variable domain reads EPEVTQTPSHQVTQMGQEVILRCVPISNHLYFYWYRQILGQKVEFLVSFYNNEISEKSEIFDDQFSVERPDGSNFTLKIRSTKLEDSAMYFCASSEVGLDSPLHFGNGTRLTVT.

Worth noting for this clone: This same CDR3 is encoded by further DNA sequences in the sample. V usage is TRBV30 and J usage is TRBJ1-4, with 9 bases identical to TRBD1. CDR3 length: 13 residues. V lost 0 bases, J lost 7 bases, and 0 bases stayed unmatched. Germline-derived CDR1 and CDR2 are GTSNPN and SVGIG (reference sequence). Here the CDR3 DNA reads TGTGCCTGGAGTGTACAGGGGGCTGAAAAACTGTTTTTT. Residues: CAWSVQGAEKLFF.

The chain couples TRBV7-2 to TRBJ1-2, with D possibly being TRBD1 (5 bases). V was clipped by 5 bases and J by 8 bases, with 12 bases between them. CDR3 length: 12 residues. Germline V CDR1 and CDR2: SGHTA, FQGNSA. The CDR3 DNA reads TGTGCCAGCAGCCTCGTCAGGGAGGGCTACACCTTC. Protein product: CASSLVREGYTF.

The V and J genes are TRBV7-9 and TRBJ2-7; D might be TRBD2 (5 bases). CDR3 length equals 15 residues. Germline CDR1 reads SEHNR; CDR2 reads FQNEAQ (reference sequence). V lost 7 bases, J lost 3 bases, and 19 bases lay in between. CDR3 region: CASTLDSGSHYEQYF. CDR3 DNA: TGTGCCAGCACCCTGGACTCAGGCTCCCACTACGAGCAGTACTTC.

The rearrangement links TRBV5-6 to TRBJ1-1; D might be TRBD1 (6 bases). V lost 4 bases and J 4 bases, leaving 14 bases between the germline ends. The CDR3 consists of 14 residues. Germline V CDR1 and CDR2: SGHDT, YYEEEE. The CDR3 DNA reads TGTGCCAGCAGCCCTCCAGGGGCGGGCACTGAAGCTTTCTTT. It encodes CASSPPGAGTEAFF.

The J gene is TRBJ1-2, the V gene TRBV6-4; weak D call: TRBD1 (6 bases). CDR3 length equals 13 residues. The V end lost 1 base, the J end lost 8 bases, and 11 bases lay between the germline ends. Germline-derived CDR1 and CDR2 are MRHNA and SNTAGT. DNA of the CDR3: TGTGCCAGCAGTGACTTCGGGGGGCAAGGCTACACCTTC. Its translation is CASSDFGGQGYTF.

V usage is TRBV5-6 and J usage is TRBJ1-1, with D unclear. V lost 0 bases and J lost 10, with 16 bases in between. CDR1 and CDR2 (germline): SGHDT, YYEEEE. The CDR3 length is 14 residues. The CDR3: CASSLVSYREGAFF. The CDR3 DNA reads as TGTGCCAGCAGCTTGGTGTCGTACCGAGAGGGAGCTTTCTTT.

The rearrangement links TRBV27 to TRBJ1-2, with a weak D call TRBD1 (6 bases). There are 14 residues in the CDR3. Germline values: CDR1 MNHEY, CDR2 SMNVEV (reference sequence). V lost 1 base to trimming and J lost 7 bases, with 13 bases between them. CDR3 protein: CASSLYEGGGGYTF. The CDR3, as DNA: TGTGCCAGCAGTTTATACGAGGGGGGTGGTGGCTACACCTTC.

V usage is TRBV7-2 and J usage is TRBJ2-2; D is possibly TRBD1 (6 bases). Trimming removed 6 bases from V and 0 bases from J, with 11 bases in between. The V gene's germline CDR1 is SGHTA and CDR2 FQGNSA. The CDR3 contains 15 residues. CDR3 loop: CASRNGQSNTGELFF. The CDR3 DNA is TGTGCCAGCAGGAACGGACAGTCGAACACCGGGGAGCTGTTTTTT.

The chain combines TRBV25-1 with TRBJ1-1; D not certain. The germline V and J ends were trimmed by 5 bases and 8 bases, with 9 bases remaining between them. Germline CDR1 reads MGHDK; CDR2 reads SYGVNS. The CDR3 consists of 11 residues. The CDR3 sequence: CASSTPHEAFF. The CDR3 coding sequence is TGTGCCAGCAGTACCCCGCACGAAGCTTTCTTT.

This clone was picked up one time. The chain couples TRBV5-5 to TRBJ1-5; tentatively, D is TRBD1 (5 bases). CDR1 and CDR2 from the germline V gene are SGHKS and YYEKEE (reference sequence). The CDR3 contains 14 residues. The V end was cut by 2 bases, the J end by 4 bases, with 10 bases between. The CDR3 protein is CASSLIRDNQPQHF. DNA of the CDR3: TGTGCCAGCAGCTTAATCAGGGATAATCAGCCCCAGCATTTT.

This clone has just a few counts. The chain carries TRBV10-3 and TRBJ1-5; TRBD1 aligns across 9 bases. The CDR3 has 14 residues. Losses at the gene ends were 4 bases for V and 5 bases for J; bases not matched to a gene: 3. CDR1 is ENHRY and CDR2 is SYGVKD in the germline V gene. The CDR3 DNA follows: TGTGCCATCAGTGGACAGGGGGGAGATCAGCCCCAGCATTTT. It is translated as CAISGQGGDQPQHF.

The genes are TRBV5-4 and TRBJ2-5; 7 bases fit TRBD2. This CDR3 contains 15 residues. J was trimmed by 1 base and V by 4 bases; bases with no gene match: 7. Germline-derived CDR1 and CDR2 are SGHNT and YYREEE (reference sequence). CDR3: CASSGVAGPQETQYF. DNA for the CDR3: TGTGCCAGCAGCGGGGTAGCGGGCCCCCAAGAGACCCAGTACTTC.

This chain uses TRBV15 with TRBJ1-5; D is undetermined. Trimming pared 1 base from V and 1 base from J, leaving 14 bases between. This CDR3 comprises 17 residues. Germline V lookup: CDR1 LNHNV, CDR2 YYDKDF (reference sequence). For the CDR3, the DNA is TGTGCCACCAGCAGAGTCGGAAAGGCCCTCAGCAATCAGCCCCAGCATTTT. Translating it yields CATSRVGKALSNQPQHF.

This clone appeared a few times. The V and J genes are TRBV6-5 and TRBJ1-6; D not certain. CDR1 is MNHEY, CDR2 SVGAGI, per germline. Trimming shortened V by 7 bases and J by 7 bases, and 14 bases separated the two germline ends. CDR3 length equals 14 residues. CDR3 in DNA: TGTGCCAGCAACGACCGTGACTTGAATTCACCCCTCCACTTT. Its protein product is CASNDRDLNSPLHF.

The chain joins TRBV15 to TRBJ1-3; D might be TRBD1 (6 bases). Trimming took off 1 base at V and 5 bases at J, with 12 bases between the two ends. The CDR3 covers 15 residues. Germline CDR1 and CDR2: LNHNV and YYDKDF (reference sequence). CDR3 sequence: CATSRGPGVRNTIYF. The CDR3 region has the DNA TGTGCCACCAGCAGAGGGCCAGGGGTTAGAAACACCATATATTTT.

The chain joins TRBV18 to TRBJ2-5, with D tentatively TRBD2 (5 bases). Germline V gives CDR1 KGHSH, CDR2 LQKENI. The V and J ends lost 3 bases and 2 bases respectively, with 13 bases between them. The CDR3 consists of 15 residues. Here the CDR3 reads CASSPLGLEQETQYF. DNA of the CDR3: TGTGCCAGCTCACCCCTCGGACTGGAGCAAGAGACCCAGTACTTC.

The chain recombines TRBV29-1 with TRBJ2-2; 8 bases align to TRBD1. Unmatched junction bases numbered 8, after V lost 4 bases and J lost 7 bases. CDR1 and CDR2 (germline): SQVTM, ANQGSEA. The length of the CDR3 is 14 residues. CDR3 in DNA: TGCAGCGTTGCAGGGCAGGGGGCTGGCGGGGAGCTGTTTTTT. Encoded protein: CSVAGQGAGGELFF.

The chain carries TRBV10-3 and TRBJ2-3; the D is unclear. V lost 0 bases and J 6 bases, leaving 4 bases between the germline ends. Per the germline V gene, CDR1 is ENHRY and CDR2 is SYGVKD. The CDR3 is made up of 12 amino acids. The CDR3 loop reads CAISESGDTQYF. DNA of the CDR3: TGTGCCATCAGTGAGTCGGGGGATACGCAGTATTTT.

The chain is built from TRBV2 and TRBJ1-6; 7 positions match TRBD1. V gave up 6 bases and J gave up 7 bases; unmatched junction bases: 6. From germline, CDR1 is SNHLY and CDR2 FYNNEI. The CDR3 is made up of 14 amino acids. The CDR3 nucleotides read TGTGCCAGCAGGTATGGGACAGAGAATTCACCCCTCCACTTT. Residues: CASRYGTENSPLHF.

The chain uses TRBV5-1 and TRBJ2-3; 14 nucleotides match TRBD2. The trim removed 4 bases at V and 5 bases at J, leaving 6 bases unmatched. Germline CDR1 reads SGHRS; CDR2 reads YFSETQ. The CDR3 runs to 16 residues. In DNA, the CDR3 is TGCGCCAGCAGCGCAGGGACTAGCGGGGGCATAGATACGCAGTATTTT. Protein sequence: CASSAGTSGGIDTQYF.

The chain employs TRBV9 and TRBJ2-5, with D uncertain. The CDR3 covers 15 residues. Per the germline V gene, CDR1 is SGDLS and CDR2 is YYNGEE. V lost 3 bases and J 0 bases, leaving 12 bases between the germline ends. This CDR3 reads CASSGPSRHQETQYF. The CDR3 DNA follows: TGTGCCAGCAGCGGTCCCTCGAGGCACCAAGAGACCCAGTACTTC.

The chain carries TRBV19 and TRBJ2-5; the D is unclear. Germline V gene data show CDR1 as LNHDA and CDR2 as SQIVND (reference sequence). V lost 6 bases to trimming and J lost 4 bases, with 6 bases between them. This CDR3 has 11 amino acids. The CDR3 DNA sequence: TGTGCCAGTAGGGCCGGAGAGACCCAGTACTTC. This encodes CASRAGETQYF.

This clone was observed once. The CDR3 reads CASSQSLLATTQYF. The CDR3 DNA follows: TGTGCCAGCAGCCAATCCCTACTAGCGACTACGCAGTATTTT. The genes are TRBV11-1 and TRBJ2-3, with 7 bases identical to TRBD2. J was trimmed by 8 bases and V by 5 bases; bases with no gene match: 10. This CDR3 has 14 residues. Germline assignment: CDR1 SGHAT and CDR2 FQDESV (reference sequence).

This clone was counted only a few times. The chain uses TRBV18 and TRBJ2-1, with 12 bases that match TRBD1. V was clipped by 3 bases and J by 5 bases; unmatched bases: 11. This CDR3 spans 18 amino acids. The germline CDR1 and CDR2 sequences are KGHSH and LQKENI. CDR3 sequence: CASSPRSPGQGANNEQFF. DNA of the CDR3: TGTGCCAGCTCACCGCGGAGTCCGGGACAGGGGGCGAACAATGAGCAGTTCTTC.

The table lists this clone with a count of one. V and J are TRBV11-2 and TRBJ2-1; D is uncertain. Trimming took off 0 bases at V and 7 bases at J, with 16 bases between the two ends. Germline V gives CDR1 SGHAT, CDR2 FQNNGV. The CDR3 is 16 residues long. CDR3 region: CASSLDGPGGVNEQFF. CDR3 sequence (DNA): TGTGCCAGCAGCTTAGATGGCCCAGGTGGCGTAAATGAGCAGTTCTTC.

The chain uses TRBV28 and TRBJ1-6; D ambiguous. Trimming took off 4 bases at V and 9 bases at J, with 7 bases between the two ends. Germline V gene lookup returns CDR1 MDHEN and CDR2 SYDVKM. The CDR3 sequence is 12 residues long. The CDR3 sequence is CASSSSASPLHF. CDR3 DNA sequence: TGTGCCAGCAGTTCATCAGCTTCACCCCTCCACTTT. The variable domain in full, completed from reference TRBV28 and TRBJ1-6, reads DVKVTQSSRYLVKRTGEKVFLECVQDMDHENMFWYRQDPGLGLRLIYFSYDVKMKEKGDIPEGYSVSREKKERFSLILESASTNQTSMYLCASSSSASPLHFGNGTRLTVT.

The J gene is TRBJ1-5, the V gene TRBV6-1; 9 nucleotides match TRBD1. CDR3 length equals 14 residues. V shed 8 bases, J shed 4 bases, and the junction held 6 bases outside the gene matches. Germline CDR1 and CDR2: MNHNS and SASEGT. CDR3 amino acids: CASSLGTGNQPQHF. The CDR3 nucleotides read TGTGCCAGCTCTCTCGGGACAGGGAATCAGCCCCAGCATTTT.

The genes are TRBV15 and TRBJ1-2; D not resolved. With 3 bases removed from V and 3 bases from J, the gap between germline ends came to 11 bases. Germline CDR1 and CDR2: LNHNV and YYDKDF (reference sequence). CDR3 length equals 14 residues. CDR3 region: CATSSRWADYGYTF. The CDR3 DNA reads as TGTGCCACCAGCAGCCGATGGGCTGACTATGGCTACACCTTC.